The 32 T cell receptor beta chains reported below all come from one sample, sequenced in a study of T cell responses to AZD1222 COVID-19 vaccine. Assay: immunoSEQ multiplex PCR; the TCRdb copy retains only in-frame clones and omits some. The sample includes tens of thousands of clones, 89% of them seen just once. The source material was peripheral blood, sampled 28 days after the second AZD1222 dose. The receptors shown here come from an adult who received the AZD1222 COVID-19 vaccine.

This chain links TRBV6-2 or TRBV6-3 with TRBJ2-1, with TRBD1 matching over 7 bases. The V gene's germline CDR1 is MNHEY and CDR2 SVGEGT. The length of the CDR3 is 16 residues. V shed 4 bases, J shed 8 bases, and the junction held 14 bases outside the gene matches. CDR3 sequence: CASSSPSGTVLHEQFF. The CDR3 DNA follows: TGTGCCAGCAGTTCCCCCTCCGGGACAGTTTTACATGAGCAGTTCTTC.

The V gene is TRBV11-3, the J gene TRBJ2-5; a weak D match, TRBD1 (6 bases). The CDR3 is 14 amino acids. The V end was cut by 0 bases, the J end by 1 base, with 6 bases between. Germline CDR1 is SGHNT and CDR2 is YENEEA. The CDR3 protein is CASSLDRGQETQYF. The CDR3 DNA sequence: TGTGCCAGCAGCTTAGACAGGGGCCAAGAGACCCAGTACTTC. Using reference TRBV11-3 and TRBJ2-5 for the parts outside the CDR3, the full variable domain is EAGVVQSPRYKIIEKKQPVAFWCNPISGHNTLYWYLQNLGQGPELLIRYENEEAVDDSQLPKDRFSAERLKGVDSTLKIQPAELGDSAVYLCASSLDRGQETQYFGPGTRLLVL.

The chain is built from TRBV19 and TRBJ1-4; D is possibly TRBD1 (5 bases). CDR3 size: 14 residues. Germline V lookup: CDR1 LNHDA, CDR2 SQIVND (reference sequence). The ends were cut back, 9 bases at V and 5 bases at J, with 16 bases in the middle. CDR3 region: CASGTVGPNEKLFF. The CDR3 DNA is TGTGCCAGCGGGACGGTGGGACCGAATGAAAAACTGTTTTTT.

The chain is built from TRBV6-2 or TRBV6-3 and TRBJ2-1; TRBD1 agrees at 9 bases. The trim removed 2 bases at V and 6 bases at J, leaving 11 bases unmatched. CDR3 length: 17 amino acids. Germline V gives CDR1 MNHEY, CDR2 SVGEGT. CDR3 residues: CASSYGDKGQGINEQFF. The DNA of the CDR3 is TGTGCCAGCAGTTACGGGGATAAAGGACAGGGGATCAATGAGCAGTTCTTC.

V usage is TRBV10-3 and J usage is TRBJ1-2, with 9 bases aligning to TRBD1. Germline V lookup: CDR1 ENHRY, CDR2 SYGVKD. CDR3 size: 15 residues. V was pared by 7 bases and J by 4 bases, with 10 bases of the junction left unmatched. The chain's CDR3 is CAITALGQGIYGYTF. DNA of the CDR3: TGTGCCATCACCGCCCTGGGACAGGGAATCTATGGCTACACCTTC.

The rearrangement uses TRBV7-9 and TRBJ2-5; either TRBD1 or TRBD2 may fit D (6 bases each). The germline gives CDR1 SEHNR, CDR2 FQNEAQ (reference sequence). The CDR3 runs 15 residues. Trimming took off 2 bases at V and 1 base at J, with 11 bases between the two ends. CDR3 coding DNA: TGTGCCAGCAGCTTAAAAGGGGGGTCCCAAGAGACCCAGTACTTC. Translation: CASSLKGGSQETQYF.

About this clone: A junction end diverges from the germline sequence, so it may reflect a read error. The chain uses TRBV6-1 and TRBJ1-1; possibly TRBD1 for D (6 bases). The CDR3 consists of 12 residues. The germline V gene has CDR1 MNHNS and CDR2 SASEGT. The CDR3 DNA is TGTGCCAGCAGCGAAGGACAGACTGAAGCTTTCTTT. Protein sequence: CASSEGQTEAFF.

This rearrangement joins TRBV30 to TRBJ2-7; TRBD1 agrees at 9 bases. With 3 bases clipped from V and 2 bases from J, the junction kept 11 bases outside the gene matches. This CDR3 has 16 residues. Per germline, CDR1 GTSNPN and CDR2 SVGIG (reference sequence). Here the CDR3 reads CAWRNRTGEFTYEQYF. The CDR3, as DNA: TGTGCCTGGAGGAACAGGACAGGGGAGTTTACCTACGAGCAGTACTTC.

This chain uses TRBV7-9 with TRBJ1-1, with 9 bases aligning to TRBD1. Germline values: CDR1 SEHNR, CDR2 FQNEAQ (reference sequence). There are 16 residues in the CDR3. Trimming at V came to 1 base and at J to 7 bases, leaving 10 bases not matched to a gene. The CDR3 DNA reads TGTGCCAGCAGCTTAGGTCTGGGACAGGGATGGAATGAAGCTTTCTTT. Protein sequence: CASSLGLGQGWNEAFF.

This clone appeared a single time. The rearrangement links TRBV19 to TRBJ2-1, with TRBD2 identical over 8 bases. The trim removed 3 bases at V and 9 bases at J, leaving 7 bases unmatched. Per germline, CDR1 LNHDA and CDR2 SQIVND (reference sequence). This CDR3 has 14 amino acids. The CDR3 loop reads CASSMQRELIEQFF. DNA for the CDR3: TGTGCCAGTAGTATGCAGCGGGAGTTGATTGAGCAGTTCTTC.

The chain employs TRBV5-4 and TRBJ2-1, with D perhaps TRBD2 (6 bases). The germline V gene has CDR1 SGHNT and CDR2 YYREEE (reference sequence). The V end was cut by 4 bases, the J end by 4 bases, with 9 bases between. CDR3 length: 13 amino acids. The CDR3 spells CASSIRGYNEQFF. In DNA form, the CDR3 reads TGTGCCAGCAGCATTCGGGGGTACAATGAGCAGTTCTTC.

The J gene is TRBJ2-3, the V gene TRBV18; the D is unclear. The V gene's germline CDR1 is KGHSH and CDR2 LQKENI. CDR3 length: 14 amino acids. Trimming took off 0 bases at V and 4 bases at J, with 8 bases between the two ends. The CDR3 DNA reads TGTGCCAGCTCACCACCTTCCCCGGCAGATACGCAGTATTTT. This sequence encodes CASSPPSPADTQYF.

Only one count was recorded for this clone. This sample also contains other DNA sequences that code for the same CDR3. The chain couples TRBV18 to TRBJ2-5; D ambiguous. Looked up from germline, CDR1 is KGHSH and CDR2 is LQKENI. CDR3 length: 11 amino acids. The ends were cut back, 1 base at V and 3 bases at J, with 0 bases in the middle. Written as DNA, the CDR3 is TGTGCCAGCTCACCACAAGAGACCCAGTACTTC. Its protein product is CASSPQETQYF.

The chain uses TRBV12-3 or TRBV12-4 and TRBJ1-5; D gene uncertain. CDR3 length equals 13 residues. V lost 7 bases to trimming and J lost 4 bases, with 11 bases between them. As DNA, the CDR3 is TGTGCCAGCACCTTAAGGGTTAATCAGCCCCAGCATTTT. This translates into CASTLRVNQPQHF.

The V call is TRBV10-3, the J call TRBJ1-2; 7 nucleotides align to TRBD1. V dropped 8 bases and J dropped 12; count of bases not matched to a gene: 21. This CDR3 is built from 15 residues. The germline CDR1 and CDR2 sequences are ENHRY and SYGVKD. The chain's CDR3 is CAIGDTGAISTVDTF. In DNA, the CDR3 is TGTGCCATCGGAGACACAGGGGCCATTTCCACTGTCGACACCTTC.

The V and J genes are TRBV29-1 and TRBJ2-1; 8 bases match TRBD2. This CDR3 contains 13 residues. The germline V gene encodes CDR1 SQVTM and CDR2 ANQGSEA. Trimming cost V 2 bases and J 9 bases; bases outside gene matches: 6. The CDR3 region is CSVETGGRFEQFF. The CDR3 DNA sequence: TGCAGCGTTGAAACGGGAGGGCGGTTTGAGCAGTTCTTC.

V is TRBV6-5 and J is TRBJ1-3; a weak D match, TRBD1 (5 bases). There are 12 residues in the CDR3. V lost 4 bases and J 6 bases, leaving 7 bases between the germline ends. The V gene's germline CDR1 is MNHEY and CDR2 SVGAGI. The CDR3 loop is CASSWGENTIYF. CDR3 sequence (DNA): TGTGCCAGCAGTTGGGGGGAAAACACCATATATTTT.

The chain has TRBV24-1 and TRBJ2-7; D perhaps matches TRBD2 (6 bases). Germline V gene data show CDR1 as KGHDR and CDR2 as SFDVKD. The CDR3 has 16 residues. Trimming took 1 base from V and 2 from J, leaving 14 bases between them. This chain's CDR3 is CATSDFSGEGAYEQYF. The CDR3 region has the DNA TGTGCCACCAGTGATTTTTCGGGGGAAGGGGCCTACGAGCAGTACTTC.

The chain uses TRBV9 and TRBJ2-7, with a weak D call TRBD2 (6 bases). Germline loops: CDR1 SGDLS, CDR2 YYNGEE. V lost 3 bases and J lost 0, with 13 bases in between. The CDR3 has 15 amino acids. CDR3 DNA sequence: TGTGCCAGCAGCGCCGAACCGGGACTCTCCTACGAGCAGTACTTC. It translates to CASSAEPGLSYEQYF.

The V gene is TRBV5-7, the J gene TRBJ1-5, with 9 nucleotides matching TRBD1. TRBV5-7 is placed among ORFs of uncertain function. There are 19 residues in the CDR3. The V segment lost 0 bases and the J segment 0 bases; nucleotides outside the gene matches: 10. The CDR3 DNA is TGTGCCAGCAGCTTGGCCAAGAGACAGGGGGTTATTAGCAATCAGCCCCAGCATTTT. It codes for CASSLAKRQGVISNQPQHF.

The sample holds a few counts of this clone. The rearrangement links TRBV5-1 to TRBJ2-7; TRBD2 aligns across 13 bases. V was pared by 0 bases and J by 12 bases, with 9 bases of the junction left unmatched. The CDR3 loop spans 15 amino acids. Germline CDR1 SGHRS, CDR2 YFSETQ. The CDR3 DNA sequence: TGCGCCAGCAGCTTGGGGACTAGCGGGAGTGAGGAGTTGTACGTC. This sequence encodes CASSLGTSGSEELYV.

V usage is TRBV2 and J usage is TRBJ2-7, with 8 bases that match TRBD1. J gave up 1 base and V 1 base, and 6 bases lay outside the gene matches. The CDR3 has 16 amino acids. Germline V gene data show CDR1 as SNHLY and CDR2 as FYNNEI. The CDR3, as DNA: TGTGCCAGCAGTGAAGATCTTACAGGGGGTTCCTACGAGCAGTACTTC. This encodes CASSEDLTGGSYEQYF.

The chain carries TRBV5-4 and TRBJ2-3; 12 bases match TRBD2. CDR1 SGHNT and CDR2 YYREEE come from the germline V gene (reference sequence). The V and J ends lost 5 bases and 7 bases, in that order; junction bases with no gene match: 11. The CDR3 has 16 amino acids. The CDR3 protein is CASSFVAGLAGNTQYF. CDR3 bases: TGTGCCAGCAGTTTTGTGGCCGGACTAGCGGGGAATACGCAGTATTTT. The full variable domain, with the rest looked up from reference TRBV5-4 and TRBJ2-3, is ETGVTQSPTHLIKTRGQQVTLRCSSQSGHNTVSWYQQALGQGPQFIFQYYREEENGRGNFPPRFSGLQFPNYSSELNVNALELDDSALYLCASSFVAGLAGNTQYFGPGTRLTVL.

The genes are TRBV5-4 and TRBJ1-2; D might be TRBD1 (5 bases). The CDR3 totals 16 residues. V dropped 4 bases and J dropped 0 bases, with 16 bases sitting between them. In germline, CDR1 is SGHNT, CDR2 YYREEE (reference sequence). The DNA of the CDR3 is TGTGCCAGCAGCCCCAGGACGGGGGAGGCTAACTATGGCTACACCTTC. Translation: CASSPRTGEANYGYTF.

CDR3 DNA sequence: TGCGCCAGCAGCTTGGACCGGGCTGGCGGGGAGCTGTTTTTT. As protein: CASSLDRAGGELFF. This sequence joins TRBV5-1 and TRBJ2-2; D not resolved. With 0 bases removed from V and 7 bases from J, the gap between germline ends came to 10 bases. Germline CDR1 reads SGHRS; CDR2 reads YFSETQ. The CDR3 spans 14 residues.

V usage is TRBV6-5 and J usage is TRBJ2-3; D is unclear. Germline V gives CDR1 MNHEY, CDR2 SVGAGI. V was cut by 0 bases and J by 5 bases, with 9 bases left in between. The length of the CDR3 is 14 residues. CDR3 protein: CASSYSGFKDTQYF. Here the CDR3 DNA reads TGTGCCAGCAGTTACTCAGGGTTTAAAGATACGCAGTATTTT.

The gene calls are TRBV18 and TRBJ2-7; D is possibly TRBD1 (6 bases). Trimming cost V 5 bases and J 2 bases, with 10 bases left between them. The CDR3 is made up of 13 amino acids. CDR1 and CDR2 (germline): KGHSH, LQKENI. CDR3 amino acids: CASSSTGTYEQYV. The DNA of the CDR3 is TGTGCCAGCTCAAGTACAGGGACCTACGAGCAGTACGTC.

This chain joins TRBV2 and TRBJ2-2; D not certain. Germline CDR1 SNHLY, CDR2 FYNNEI. V lost 6 bases, J lost 4 bases, and 12 bases lay in between. The CDR3 contains 14 residues. CDR3 nucleotide sequence: TGTGCCAGCAGGGAGATCACTTCCACCGGGGAGCTGTTTTTT. It yields the protein CASREITSTGELFF.

This clone has a single count. The rearrangement links TRBV27 to TRBJ1-2; D gene ambiguous. CDR3 length: 14 amino acids. V gave up 6 bases and J gave up 4 bases, with 15 bases separating them. Per germline, CDR1 MNHEY and CDR2 SMNVEV (reference sequence). The CDR3 loop reads CASSPMSGSYGYTF. CDR3 coding DNA: TGTGCCAGCAGCCCGATGTCGGGTTCCTATGGCTACACCTTC.

The chain employs TRBV18 and TRBJ1-6; D perhaps matches TRBD1 (5 bases). CDR1 and CDR2 from the germline V gene are KGHSH and LQKENI. This CDR3 has 14 amino acids. Deletions cut 3 bases from V and 7 bases from J, with 10 bases between. CDR3 loop: CASSPNRLNSPLHF. In DNA, the CDR3 is TGTGCCAGCTCACCTAACAGGCTCAATTCACCCCTCCACTTT.

The genes are TRBV3-1 (or the pseudogene TRBV3-2) and TRBJ1-3, with D possibly being TRBD1 (6 bases). This CDR3 is 15 amino acids long. Germline assignment: CDR1 LGHDT and CDR2 YNNKEL (reference sequence). V lost 5 bases to trimming and J lost 0 bases, with 11 bases between them. The CDR3 DNA reads TGTGCCAGCAGCTGGACAGCGAGCTCTGGAAACACCATATATTTT. Its protein product is CASSWTASSGNTIYF.

The J gene is TRBJ2-7, the V gene TRBV19, with D hard to call. This CDR3 comprises 15 residues. Trimming left V 6 bases short and J 3 bases short, with 18 bases between. The germline V gene has CDR1 LNHDA and CDR2 SQIVND (reference sequence). For the CDR3, the DNA is TGTGCCAGTAGCGGTGTGAGGACCGCTAACTACGAGCAGTACTTC. Translated, it gives CASSGVRTANYEQYF.